The rows below give T cell receptor beta chains drawn from one sample of a study of shared clonotypes between healthy human individuals. Using immunoSEQ multiplex PCR, the repertoire was profiled, and TCRdb retains in-frame clones only, with some absent. The data show about 610,000 clones, 95% to 97% seen once. Sequencing input: naive CD8+ T cells sorted from blood. Receptor source: a woman aged 25 to 39 in good health. CDR3s include the opening cysteine and the closing phenylalanine or tryptophan. The order of the fields is D gene, J gene, clone size, V gene, CDR3 protein, CDR3 DNA. A D gene is named only where the DNA matches it firmly. Clone size, where shown, is once, few, many, or a class for clones that have expanded.

>-|TRBJ2-5|-|TRBV2
CASSEVDRQETQYF
TGTGCCAGCAGTGAAGTCGACAGACAAGAGACCCAGTACTTC
>TRBD2|TRBJ2-7|-|TRBV5-6
CASSTGLAGESEQYF
TGTGCCAGCAGCACGGGACTAGCGGGAGAGTCCGAGCAGTACTTC
>-|TRBJ1-5|-|TRBV7-9
CASSLDLYQPQHF
TGTGCCAGCAGCTTAGACCTTTATCAGCCCCAGCATTTT
>TRBD2|TRBJ2-5|-|TRBV27
CASSLSAGAFSETQYF
TGTGCCAGCAGTTTATCTGCGGGAGCCTTCTCAGAGACCCAGTACTTC
>TRBD2|TRBJ2-1|-|TRBV6-1
CASGTSGRAFEQFF
TGTGCCAGCGGAACTAGCGGGAGGGCATTTGAGCAGTTCTTC
>-|TRBJ1-2|-|TRBV19
CASSMWPGDGYTF
TGTGCCAGTAGTATGTGGCCGGGAGATGGCTACACCTTC
>-|TRBJ2-5|once|TRBV5-1
CASSPWGDRQETQYF
TGCGCCAGCAGCCCATGGGGGGACAGACAAGAGACCCAGTACTTC
>TRBD2|TRBJ2-1|-|TRBV19
CASNSREGSDNEQFF
TGTGCCAGTAATTCCCGGGAGGGATCCGATAATGAGCAGTTCTTC
>-|TRBJ1-4|-|TRBV28
CASSPTKNLNNEKLFF
TGTGCCAGCAGTCCCACAAAGAACCTGAACAATGAAAAACTGTTTTTT
>TRBD2|TRBJ2-1|once|TRBV9
CASSADRLAGVKYNEQFF
TGTGCCAGCAGCGCCGACCGACTAGCGGGAGTCAAATACAATGAGCAGTTCTTC
>TRBD2|TRBJ2-1|-|TRBV27
CASSPSTGTSRQFF
TGTGCCAGCAGTCCATCCACCGGGACTAGCAGGCAGTTCTTC
>-|TRBJ1-1|-|TRBV27
CASSLAGMNTEAFF
TGTGCCAGCAGTTTAGCAGGGATGAACACTGAAGCTTTCTTT
>-|TRBJ2-7|once|TRBV6-1
CASSEVGQGVHEQYF
TGTGCCAGCAGTGAAGTGGGTCAGGGTGTCCACGAGCAGTACTTC
>TRBD2|TRBJ2-5|-|TRBV28
CASLVAGGETQYF
TGTGCCAGCTTAGTAGCGGGGGGCGAGACCCAGTACTTC
>-|TRBJ2-7|-|TRBV27
CASSLWSSSYEQYF
TGTGCCAGCAGTTTATGGTCCAGCTCCTACGAGCAGTACTTC
>TRBD1|TRBJ1-2|-|TRBV19
CASSMTGGYHGYTF
TGTGCCAGTAGTATGACAGGGGGCTACCATGGCTACACCTTC
>TRBD2|TRBJ2-7|-|TRBV13
CASSLALAGGSEQYF
TGTGCCAGCAGCTTAGCGCTAGCGGGAGGATCCGAGCAGTACTTC
>-|TRBJ2-3|-|TRBV29-1
CSVVGGRADTQYF
TGCAGCGTTGTAGGGGGAAGGGCAGATACGCAGTATTTT
>-|TRBJ1-1|-|TRBV5-4
CASSSLFGRSGVNTEAFF
TGTGCCAGCAGCTCCCTTTTCGGGCGGTCTGGCGTGAACACTGAAGCTTTCTTT
>-|TRBJ1-4|-|TRBV4-1
CASSQNTLVGDEKLFF
TGCGCCAGCAGCCAGAACACCCTCGTAGGGGATGAAAAACTGTTTTTT
>TRBD2|TRBJ2-3|once|TRBV16
CASSHSAQREGDTQYF
TGTGCCAGCAGCCACTCCGCACAAAGGGAGGGAGATACGCAGTATTTT
>-|TRBJ2-3|-|TRBV27
CASSLNLGTLISTDTQYF
TGTGCCAGCAGTTTAAATCTGGGGACTCTCATTAGCACAGATACGCAGTATTTT
>-|TRBJ2-7|-|TRBV27
CASSLGHNYEQYF
TGTGCCAGCAGTCTGGGACATAACTACGAGCAGTACTTC
>-|TRBJ2-1|once|TRBV9
CASSGYNEQFF
TGTGCCAGCAGCGGCTACAATGAGCAGTTCTTC
>-|TRBJ2-2|-|TRBV7-9
CASSLFRTSGELFF
TGTGCCAGCAGCTTATTCAGGACGTCCGGGGAGCTGTTTTTT
>-|TRBJ1-5|-|TRBV4-2
CASSQQKLSNQPQHF
TGTGCCAGCAGCCAGCAAAAGCTGAGCAATCAGCCCCAGCATTTT
>-|TRBJ1-1|-|TRBV7-9
CASSPGRTEAFF
TGTGCCAGCAGCCCCGGGAGGACTGAAGCTTTCTTT
>-|TRBJ2-2|-|TRBV30
CAWNDSGELFF
TGTGCCTGGAACGATAGCGGGGAGCTGTTTTTT
>TRBD2|TRBJ2-7|-|TRBV28
CASRALGSGRSYEQYF
TGTGCCAGCAGGGCCCTGGGTAGCGGGAGGTCCTACGAGCAGTACTTC
>TRBD1|TRBJ2-7|-|TRBV7-9
CASSRQGAEQYF
TGTGCCAGCAGCCGACAGGGGGCCGAGCAGTACTTC
>-|TRBJ1-1|once|TRBV2
CAPLVDPMNTEAFF
TGTGCCCCCTTAGTTGACCCTATGAACACTGAAGCTTTCTTT
>-|TRBJ2-3|-|TRBV10-2
CATETQSGRGTDTQYF
TGCGCCACCGAAACCCAATCAGGGAGAGGAACAGATACGCAGTATTTT
>-|TRBJ2-7|-|TRBV27
CASSLLGFSSYEQYF
TGTGCCAGCAGTTTATTGGGGTTTAGCTCCTACGAGCAGTACTTC
>-|TRBJ1-1|-|TRBV7-9
CASSLVQGPTEAFF
TGTGCCAGCAGCTTAGTACAGGGCCCCACTGAAGCTTTCTTT
>TRBD1|TRBJ2-3|-|TRBV5-6
CASSFRGQGADTQYF
TGTGCCAGCAGCTTCAGGGGACAGGGGGCAGATACGCAGTATTTT
>-|TRBJ1-1|-|TRBV7-9
CASSLASFGGAFF
TGTGCCAGCAGCTTAGCCAGCTTTGGGGGGGCTTTCTTT
>-|TRBJ2-5|-|TRBV28
CASSFGEETQYF
TGTGCCAGCAGTTTCGGAGAGGAGACCCAGTACTTC
>TRBD1|TRBJ2-1|-|TRBV28
CASSSKTGGYVNEQFF
TGTGCCAGCAGTTCCAAAACAGGGGGCTACGTCAATGAGCAGTTCTTC